Listed below are T cell receptor beta chains from one sample, sequenced in a study of T cell responses to AZD1222 COVID-19 vaccine. Data came from immunoSEQ multiplex PCR; TCRdb stores just in-frame clones and leaves some out. This table has over 130,000 clones, roughly nine tenths appearing once. The sequencing here drew on peripheral blood, taken 28 days after the second AZD1222 dose. All receptors come from an adult who received the AZD1222 COVID-19 vaccine. Each CDR3 is given with its conserved first and last residue. Fields, in order: V gene, CDR3 protein.

TRBV5-1,CASSLGGQEVRTEAFF
TRBV4-1,CASSQGVEAFF
TRBV21-1,CASSQIAGGPGSYNEQFF
TRBV7-9,CASSRSGQGSRNEQFF
TRBV30,CAWSKGSPYGYTF
TRBV6-5,CASSRDGYGYTF
TRBV24-1,CATSDARTGGADGYTF
TRBV19,CASSIEVTNYGYTF
TRBV2,CASTAEYNSPLHF
TRBV12-3/TRBV12-4,CASSHRFTEAFF
TRBV6-2/TRBV6-3,CASSWAQTGGIMNTEAFF
TRBV19,CASSSASSTDTQYF
TRBV5-3,CARSWAPLASNEQFF
TRBV6-5,CASYDDDYNEQFF
TRBV5-4,CASSLGGGKETQYF
TRBV7-2,CASSSRDRYSNYGYTF
TRBV28,CASRPPGSSYNEQFF
TRBV3-1/TRBV3-2,CASSEYEKLFF
TRBV7-2,CASTSKRHEKLFF
TRBV11-2,CASSSQRGNGIAFF
TRBV18,CASSPYQGAGELFF
TRBV7-9,CASSFKDRPFLSNEQYF
TRBV7-9,CASSRDRANTGELFF
TRBV14,CASSLRLGGTGELFF
TRBV20-1,CSARDREAAF
TRBV27,CASSLGPDSPEAFF
TRBV28,CASSAGAANYGYTF
TRBV3-1/TRBV3-2,CASSQEGNTQYF
TRBV5-5,CASSLRDRTYSNQPQHF
TRBV11-2,CASSLYGELFF
TRBV3-1/TRBV3-2,CASSQGTGGQETQYF